This T cell receptor beta chain stems from a study of blood T cell repertoires in COVID-19. Overall study: T cells, B-cell-depleted T cells, or PBMCs provided the cDNA or gDNA that served as material.

Cohorts were determined from participant-reported clinical history. CDR1 and CDR2 (germline): LGHNA, YSLEER. Trimming removed 2 bases from V and 5 bases from J; junction bases left unmatched: 6. The CDR3 sequence is 16 residues long. Authors' methods: Nucleated cell counts were estimated from reference gene primer amplification. Measured with immunoSEQ multiplex PCR; TCRdb has only the in-frame clones, and not every one. That table is the source of V, J and clone size, and D and trimming were worked out from the DNA. The table includes about 440,000 clones, 70% to 90% detected once. The TCR sequence derives from a woman between 18 and 29 years old with acute COVID-19. This rearrangement joins TRBV4-3 to TRBJ2-5, with 12 bases aligning to TRBD1. The source material was PBMCs or T cells enriched from blood (not recorded which). The CDR3 here is CASSQRPGQGAETQYF. As DNA, the CDR3 is TGCGCCAGCAGCCAACGCCCGGGACAGGGGGCTGAGACCCAGTACTTC.